This is a list of T cell receptor beta chains from one sample in a study of T cells in tuberculosis. Clones were read by immunoSEQ multiplex PCR, and TCRdb kept only the in-frame ones, dropping some. Among some 30,000 clones listed, about 85% were seen once. The source material was PBMCs, sampled at tuberculosis diagnosis. The receptors derive from an adult with tuberculosis. CDR3s include the opening cysteine and the closing phenylalanine or tryptophan. A D gene is named only where the DNA matches it firmly. Size is stated for part of the rows, as once, few or many counts, or as a class when the clone is expanded.

clone_size	d_call	v_call	j_call	cdr3_aa	cdr3_nt
.	TRBD1	TRBV10-2	TRBJ1-6	CASSPMDRDRSPLHF	TGCGCCAGCAGTCCGATGGACAGGGATCGATCACCCCTCCACTTT
.	.	TRBV7-2	TRBJ2-5	CASSPWGLEETQYF	TGTGCCAGCAGCCCCTGGGGACTGGAAGAGACCCAGTACTTC
.	TRBD2	TRBV6-6	TRBJ2-7	CASSYSNAGDEQYF	TGTGCCAGCAGTTACTCGAATGCGGGAGACGAGCAGTACTTC
.	.	TRBV7-5	TRBJ1-6	CARSLVPGGLYNSPLHF	TGTGCCAGAAGCTTAGTACCCGGGGGGCTCTATAATTCACCCCTCCACTTT
.	TRBD1	TRBV4-3	TRBJ1-2	CASSQVPGQPGGYTF	TGCGCCAGCAGCCAAGTTCCGGGACAGCCCGGGGGCTACACCTTC
.	.	TRBV27	TRBJ1-2	CASTSMAGNDGYTF	TGTGCCAGCACCTCCATGGCAGGGAATGATGGCTACACCTTC
few	.	TRBV7-8	TRBJ1-1	CASRAGGGTEAFF	TGTGCCAGCAGGGCGGGCGGGGGCACTGAAGCTTTCTTT
.	.	TRBV6-1	TRBJ2-3	CASSGGPSTDTQYF	TGTGCCAGCAGTGGGGGGCCCAGCACAGATACGCAGTATTTT
once	.	TRBV19	TRBJ2-7	CASSRRTQGNEQYF	TGTGCCAGTAGTCGTCGTACACAGGGTAACGAGCAGTACTTC
few	TRBD1	TRBV6-4	TRBJ1-6	CASSDSTGGNSPLHF	TGTGCCAGCAGTGACTCGACAGGGGGGAATTCACCCCTCCACTTT
.	TRBD1	TRBV13	TRBJ1-2	CASSSMDRVDEYGYTF	TGTGCCAGCAGCTCCATGGACAGGGTAGATGAATATGGCTACACCTTC
.	TRBD1	TRBV6-1	TRBJ2-7	CASRAGTVRTYEQYF	TGTGCCAGCAGAGCCGGGACAGTGAGGACCTACGAGCAGTACTTC
.	.	TRBV28	TRBJ1-1	CASSVDRPVPEAFF	TGTGCCAGCAGTGTTGACAGGCCAGTTCCTGAAGCTTTCTTT
few	.	TRBV11-3	TRBJ2-2	CASSQINTGELFF	TGTGCCAGCAGCCAAATCAACACCGGGGAGCTGTTTTTT
.	TRBD1	TRBV5-1	TRBJ2-7	CASSRTGGGYEQYF	TGCGCCAGCAGCAGGACAGGGGGAGGCTACGAGCAGTACTTC
.	TRBD1	TRBV28	TRBJ2-5	CASGPGQSFQETQYF	TGTGCCAGCGGGCCGGGACAGTCTTTCCAAGAGACCCAGTACTTC
.	TRBD1	TRBV7-6	TRBJ2-7	CASSSGTGKVDEQYF	TGTGCCAGCAGCTCCGGGACAGGGAAGGTGGACGAGCAGTACTTC
.	.	TRBV28	TRBJ1-1	CASRKLGDTEAFF	TGTGCCAGCAGGAAATTAGGGGACACTGAAGCTTTCTTT
.	TRBD2	TRBV11-3	TRBJ2-1	CASSLGVAGGTAGDEQFF	TGTGCCAGCAGCTTAGGAGTAGCGGGAGGGACAGCTGGTGATGAGCAGTTCTTC
.	.	TRBV27	TRBJ2-2	CASSHIPLGVDTGELFF	TGTGCCAGCAGCCACATCCCACTAGGAGTCGACACCGGGGAGCTGTTTTTT
.	TRBD2	TRBV7-2	TRBJ2-1	CASSLGFAGGGEQFF	TGTGCCAGCAGCTTAGGATTTGCGGGAGGGGGCGAGCAGTTCTTC
once	.	TRBV18	TRBJ2-1	CASSAGPGLNEQFF	TGTGCCAGCTCGGCGGGACCAGGTCTCAATGAGCAGTTCTTC
.	.	TRBV4-1	TRBJ1-5	CVSSQVVNSNQPQHF	TGCGTCAGCAGCCAAGTAGTTAATAGCAATCAGCCCCAGCATTTT
.	TRBD2	TRBV4-3	TRBJ2-2	CASSADLGREGDTGELFF	TGCGCCAGCAGCGCCGATTTGGGAAGGGAGGGAGACACCGGGGAGCTGTTTTTT
few	.	TRBV11-2	TRBJ1-1	CASSSYRVGSTEAFF	TGTGCCAGCAGCTCATACAGGGTTGGGAGCACTGAAGCTTTCTTT
.	.	TRBV14	TRBJ2-7	CASSRAYEQYF	TGTGCCAGCAGTCGAGCCTACGAGCAGTACTTC
.	.	TRBV19	TRBJ1-3	CASSGTDVSGNTIYF	TGTGCCAGTAGCGGGACTGACGTCTCTGGAAACACCATATATTTT
.	TRBD1	TRBV28	TRBJ2-7	CASSPGTEVYEQYF	TGTGCCAGCAGCCCCGGGACAGAGGTTTACGAGCAGTACTTC
once	.	TRBV5-1	TRBJ2-7	CASSLDSIGGAYEQYF	TGCGCCAGCAGCTTGGATTCTATAGGGGGGGCCTACGAGCAGTACTTC
.	TRBD2	TRBV4-2	TRBJ2-7	CASSPPLGGNSYEQYF	TGTGCCAGCAGCCCTCCGTTGGGGGGGAACTCCTACGAGCAGTACTTC
.	TRBD2	TRBV30	TRBJ2-1	CAWSWSSGRARGEFF	TGTGCCTGGAGTTGGTCTAGCGGGAGGGCTAGGGGTGAGTTCTTC
.	TRBD1	TRBV15	TRBJ2-7	CATSRFGQGMGEQYF	TGTGCCACCAGCAGATTTGGACAGGGGATGGGCGAGCAGTACTTC
.	.	TRBV4-1	TRBJ1-1	CASSTVENTEAFF	TGCGCCAGCAGCACAGTGGAGAACACTGAAGCTTTCTTT
.	TRBD2	TRBV6-7	TRBJ2-3	CASSHLLGLEKAENTDTQYF	TGTGCCAGCAGTCACCTTTTGGGACTAGAAAAAGCCGAAAACACAGATACGCAGTATTTT
.	.	TRBV6-5	TRBJ1-1	CASSYSTPPEAFF	TGTGCCAGCAGTTACTCTACACCTCCTGAAGCTTTCTTT
.	TRBD2	TRBV6-5	TRBJ2-1	CASSSPGSGRSNEQFF	TGTGCCAGCAGTTCCCCGGGGAGCGGGAGAAGCAATGAGCAGTTCTTC
.	.	TRBV20-1	TRBJ2-7	CSATERTLQYF	TGCAGTGCTACAGAGCGAACCTTGCAGTACTTC
.	.	TRBV6-5	TRBJ2-3	CASGTRASTDTQYF	TGTGCCAGCGGGACACGGGCTAGCACAGATACGCAGTATTTT
.	TRBD1	TRBV13	TRBJ2-3	CASSGPGQGHTDTQYF	TGTGCCAGCAGCGGGCCGGGACAGGGCCACACAGATACGCAGTATTTT
.	TRBD2	TRBV7-2	TRBJ2-2	CASSPGLAGGPGELFF	TGTGCCAGCAGCCCCGGACTAGCGGGGGGGCCGGGGGAGCTGTTTTTT
.	TRBD2	TRBV27	TRBJ2-1	CASSLSNVPTSGWDNEQFF	TGTGCCAGCAGTTTATCTAACGTCCCGACTAGCGGGTGGGACAATGAGCAGTTCTTC
.	.	TRBV9	TRBJ1-1	CASQTGGATEAFF	TGTGCCAGCCAAACTGGGGGGGCCACTGAAGCTTTCTTT
.	.	TRBV5-4	TRBJ1-6	CASRAVGSSYNSPLHF	TGTGCCAGCAGGGCTGTGGGGAGCTCCTATAATTCACCCCTCCACTTT
few	.	TRBV30	TRBJ2-2	CAWSVPLQASGELFF	TGTGCCTGGAGTGTTCCCCTCCAGGCCAGCGGGGAGCTGTTTTTT
.	.	TRBV6-6	TRBJ2-1	CASSNYRDSYNEQFF	TGTGCCAGCAGTAACTACAGGGACTCCTACAATGAGCAGTTCTTC
.	.	TRBV5-5	TRBJ1-2	CASREGAGLNYGYTF	TGTGCCAGCAGGGAGGGAGCAGGGCTTAACTATGGCTACACCTTC
.	.	TRBV23-1	TRBJ1-2	CASRLERRGSYGYTF	TGCGCCAGCAGGCTAGAGCGCAGGGGATCCTATGGCTACACCTTC
.	TRBD1	TRBV19	TRBJ1-1	CASSALTGGGTEAFF	TGTGCCAGTAGTGCTCTGACAGGGGGTGGAACTGAAGCTTTCTTT
.	.	TRBV28	TRBJ2-6	CASSLGPGSSGANVLTF	TGTGCCAGCAGTTTGGGCCCCGGGAGCTCTGGGGCCAACGTCCTGACTTTC
.	.	TRBV27	TRBJ2-7	CAIRSGYAGEQYF	TGTGCCATAAGATCGGGGTATGCGGGCGAGCAGTACTTC
.	TRBD2	TRBV18	TRBJ2-7	CASSPARGAYEQYF	TGTGCCAGCTCCCCAGCCCGGGGGGCCTACGAGCAGTACTTC
.	TRBD1	TRBV13	TRBJ2-1	CASSLTPGQGVGNEQFF	TGTGCCAGCAGCTTGACCCCGGGACAGGGGGTGGGCAATGAGCAGTTCTTC
.	TRBD1	TRBV2	TRBJ1-4	CASGQGSRGEKLFF	TGTGCCAGCGGACAGGGCTCCCGGGGTGAAAAACTGTTTTTT
.	.	TRBV19	TRBJ1-4	CASSAPQGWMKKLFF	TGTGCCAGTAGTGCCCCACAGGGTTGGATGAAAAAACTGTTTTTT
.	.	TRBV11-2	TRBJ2-5	CASSSNPSSQETQYF	TGTGCCAGCAGCTCGAATCCCTCCAGCCAAGAGACCCAGTACTTC